This T cell receptor (beta chain) was captured by sequencing in a study of cytomegalovirus exposure and HLA in healthy donors. As for the study in general: The early release's HLA-typed donors yielded 65 million to 85 million unique TCRs. General study points: The authors later found most CMV-associated TCR beta chains appeared HLA-restricted.

Amplification used 60 Vbeta primers and 13 Jbeta primers. Here immunoSEQ multiplex PCR was the method, and the copy in TCRdb shows in-frame clones only, minus some. The data show tens of thousands of clones, approximately 70% seen once. V dropped 1 base and J dropped 5 bases, with 18 bases sitting between them. Germline V gives CDR1 MDHEN, CDR2 SYDVKM. This CDR3 has 17 residues. By share of the sample, this clone is medium-sized. The antigen is unknown. The rearrangement uses TRBV28 and TRBJ1-5; no reliable D call. The receptor's source is a woman aged 50 to 60 in good health and CMV-seropositive. Sequenced input: PBMCs. The CDR3 nucleotides are TGTGCCAGCAGTTTATTGGATTGGGGAGGGCGGCATCAGCCCCAGCATTTT. Encoded protein: CASSLLDWGGRHQPQHF.